Sequencing of this T cell receptor beta chain was carried out in a study of patients and donors after allogeneic stem cell transplantation. The CDR3 is 13 amino acids. V trimming: 7 bases; J trimming: 3 bases; junction bases outside the gene matches: 2. The germline V gene encodes CDR1 KGHDR and CDR2 SFDVKD. This clonotype turned up a few times. TCRdb re-derived calls from the RT-PCR reads in MiXCR, one entry per CDR3 protein. The data show 900,000 to 1,000,000 distinct CDR3 sequences, with over 15% seen just once and 6% held by the top ten. The chain carries TRBV24-1 and TRBJ2-1; TRBD2 aligns across 7 bases. This TCR was sampled from a human donor who was either an allogeneic HSCT recipient or a stem cell or donor lymphocyte infusion donor (not recorded which). It is not recorded whose cells these are; they may come from a transplant donor. Sequencing was done on a sample of blood, either unsorted or a sorted T cell fraction (not recorded which). The CDR3 DNA reads TGTGCCACCAGGGCGGGGGACTACAATGAGCAGTTCTTC. Its translation is CATRAGDYNEQFF.